This TCR beta chain was sequenced during a study of T cell repertoires in cytomegalovirus infection. Study in general: Through public TCR beta signatures, both CMV infection and matching HLA type were indicated.

The study's findings and limits: HLA-C-restricted CMV-specific TCR beta clonotypes prevailed in the ex vivo response. Summed frequency of public TCR beta families distinguished CMV carriers with the relevant HLA.

Concerning this clonotype: The antigen is unknown.

Trimming stripped 5 bases from V and 4 bases from J, with 11 bases between. The length of the CDR3 is 13 residues. Germline values: CDR1 SGHVS, CDR2 FNYEAQ. TCRdb recomputed calls from the reads with MiXCR, one row per CDR3 protein. The sample has around 200,000 distinct CDR3 sequences; approximately 18% are singletons. The sequence was obtained from a human donor in good health (CMV status not recorded). Some clones in this sample may be carry-over from other donors' samples. V is TRBV7-6 and J is TRBJ1-2; no reliable D call. Sequencing was performed on CD8+ T cells from PBMCs. CDR3 nucleotides: TGTGCCAGCAGCGCCGCCGTCACCTATGGCTACACCTTC. Its translation: CASSAAVTYGYTF.